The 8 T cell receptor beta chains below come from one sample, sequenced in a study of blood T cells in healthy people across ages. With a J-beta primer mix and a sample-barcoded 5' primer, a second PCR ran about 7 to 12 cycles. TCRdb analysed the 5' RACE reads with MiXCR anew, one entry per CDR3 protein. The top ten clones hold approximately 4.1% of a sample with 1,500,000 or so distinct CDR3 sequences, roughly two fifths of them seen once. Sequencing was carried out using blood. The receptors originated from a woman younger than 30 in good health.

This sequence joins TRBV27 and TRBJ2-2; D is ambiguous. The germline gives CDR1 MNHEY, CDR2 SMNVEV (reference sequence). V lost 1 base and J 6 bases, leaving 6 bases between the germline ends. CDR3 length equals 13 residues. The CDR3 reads CASSLFFPGELFF. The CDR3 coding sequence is TGTGCCAGCAGTTTATTTTTCCCCGGGGAGCTGTTTTTT.

The DNA for the CDR3 is TGTGCCAGCAGTTTAAGGGGATCATGGGCAGACATCCACTCCTACGAGCAGTACTTC. Its translation: CASSLRGSWADIHSYEQYF. V and J are TRBV12-3 or TRBV12-4 and TRBJ2-7, with D possibly matching TRBD1 (5 bases). This CDR3 spans 19 amino acids. Deletions cut 2 bases from V and 0 bases from J, with 23 bases between.

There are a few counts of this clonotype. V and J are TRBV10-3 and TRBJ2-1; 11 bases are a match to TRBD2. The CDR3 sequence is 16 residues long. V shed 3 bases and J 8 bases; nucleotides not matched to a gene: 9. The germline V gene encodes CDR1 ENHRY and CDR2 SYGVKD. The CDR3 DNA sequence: TGTGCCATCAGTGATGTTCTAGCGGGAGGAATTCATGAGCAGTTCTTC. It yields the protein CAISDVLAGGIHEQFF.

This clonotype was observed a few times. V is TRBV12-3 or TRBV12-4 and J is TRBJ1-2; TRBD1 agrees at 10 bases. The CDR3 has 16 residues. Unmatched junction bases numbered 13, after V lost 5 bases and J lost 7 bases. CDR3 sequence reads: CASSKGQGRLLGGYTF. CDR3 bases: TGTGCCAGCAGTAAGGGACAGGGGCGACTCTTGGGTGGCTACACCTTC.

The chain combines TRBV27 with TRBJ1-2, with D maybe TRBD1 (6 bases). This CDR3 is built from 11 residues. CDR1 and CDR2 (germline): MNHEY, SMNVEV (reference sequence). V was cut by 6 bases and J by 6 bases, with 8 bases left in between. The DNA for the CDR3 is TGTGCCAGCAGGAAGGGGGATGGCTACACCTTC. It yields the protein CASRKGDGYTF.

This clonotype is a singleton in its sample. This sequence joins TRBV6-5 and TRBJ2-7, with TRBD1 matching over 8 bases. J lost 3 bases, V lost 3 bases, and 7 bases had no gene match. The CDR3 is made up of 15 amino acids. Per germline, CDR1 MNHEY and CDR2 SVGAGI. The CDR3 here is CASSYARQGIYEQYF. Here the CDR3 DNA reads TGTGCCAGCAGTTATGCCAGACAGGGGATCTACGAGCAGTACTTC.

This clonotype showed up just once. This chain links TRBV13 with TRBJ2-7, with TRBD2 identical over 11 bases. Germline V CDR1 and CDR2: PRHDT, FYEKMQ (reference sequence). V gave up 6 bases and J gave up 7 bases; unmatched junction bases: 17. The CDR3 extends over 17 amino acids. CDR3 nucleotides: TGTGCCAGCAGTTCCTCCACTGGGACTAGCGGCTACAATGAGCAGTACTTC. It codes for CASSSSTGTSGYNEQYF.

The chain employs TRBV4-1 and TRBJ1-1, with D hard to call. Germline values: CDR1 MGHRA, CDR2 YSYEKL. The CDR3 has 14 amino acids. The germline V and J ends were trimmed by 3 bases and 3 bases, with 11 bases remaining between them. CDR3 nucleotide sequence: TGCGCCAGCAGCCATGTGCACACTTACACTGAAGCTTTCTTT. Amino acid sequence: CASSHVHTYTEAFF.